The present TCR beta chain was sequenced within a study of identical twins' blood T cells. Study-level results: Out-of-frame TCRbeta clonotypes reportedly had markedly more similar V usage in twins than unrelated donors. Shared CDR3 clonotype counts tracked mainly the product of cloneset sizes.

Per germline, CDR1 ENHRY and CDR2 SYGVKD. This CDR3 is built from 12 residues. V lost 6 bases to trimming and J lost 3 bases, with 8 bases between them. As regards this clonotype: Its antigen is as yet unknown.

A previously described protocol, modified, built RNA-based TCR cDNA libraries. The authors' processing: Clonotypes per individual ranged from about 85,000 to nearly 550,000. TCRdb itself ran the 5' RACE reads through MiXCR, one entry per CDR3 protein. The V and J calls here are based on TCRdb, not the publication. The table includes a few hundred thousand distinct CDR3 sequences, about 28% detected once. Material for sequencing was PBMCs. The chain employs TRBV10-3 and TRBJ1-2; D uncertain. The sequence derives from a woman aged 18 to 49 in good health. CDR3 protein: CAISPEDYGYTF. As DNA, the CDR3 is TGTGCCATCAGCCCAGAGGACTATGGCTACACCTTC.